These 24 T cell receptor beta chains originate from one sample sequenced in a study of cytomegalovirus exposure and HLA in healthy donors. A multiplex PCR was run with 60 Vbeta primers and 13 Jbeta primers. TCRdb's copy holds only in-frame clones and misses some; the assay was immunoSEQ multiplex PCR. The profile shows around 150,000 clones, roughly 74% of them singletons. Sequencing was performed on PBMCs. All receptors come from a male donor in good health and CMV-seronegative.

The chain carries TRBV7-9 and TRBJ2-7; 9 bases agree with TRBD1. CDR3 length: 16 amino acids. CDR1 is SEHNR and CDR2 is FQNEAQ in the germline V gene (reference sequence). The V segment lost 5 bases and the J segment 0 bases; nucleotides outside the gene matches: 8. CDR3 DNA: TGTGCCAGCAGCCTAATCATGACAGGGGGCTCCTACGAGCAGTACTTC. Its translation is CASSLIMTGGSYEQYF.

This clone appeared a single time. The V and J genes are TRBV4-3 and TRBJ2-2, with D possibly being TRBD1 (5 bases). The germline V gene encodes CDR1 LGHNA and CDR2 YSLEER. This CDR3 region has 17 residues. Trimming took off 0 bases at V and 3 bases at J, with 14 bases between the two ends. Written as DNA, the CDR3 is TGCGCCAGCAGCCAAGACGTCCAGGGTGGCTACACCGGGGAGCTGTTTTTT. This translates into CASSQDVQGGYTGELFF.

CDR3 sequence: CASSQAPSGGAREQFF. CDR3 coding DNA: TGCGCCAGCAGCCAAGCCCCAAGCGGGGGGGCCCGGGAGCAGTTCTTC. V gene TRBV4-1 combines with J gene TRBJ2-1; 10 positions agree with TRBD2. CDR1 is MGHRA, CDR2 YSYEKL, per germline. The CDR3 has 16 amino acids. Trimming took 1 base from V and 10 from J; bases not matched to a gene: 10.

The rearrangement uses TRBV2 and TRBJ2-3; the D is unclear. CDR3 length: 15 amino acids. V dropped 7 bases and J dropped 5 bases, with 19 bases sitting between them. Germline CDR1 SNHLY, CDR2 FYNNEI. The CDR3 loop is CASTPRVLSRDTQYF. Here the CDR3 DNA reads TGTGCCAGCACTCCCCGGGTCCTCTCTAGAGATACGCAGTATTTT. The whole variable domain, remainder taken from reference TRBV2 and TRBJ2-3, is EPEVTQTPSHQVTQMGQEVILRCVPISNHLYFYWYRQILGQKVEFLVSFYNNEISEKSEIFDDQFSVERPDGSNFTLKIRSTKLEDSAMYFCASTPRVLSRDTQYFGPGTRLTVL.

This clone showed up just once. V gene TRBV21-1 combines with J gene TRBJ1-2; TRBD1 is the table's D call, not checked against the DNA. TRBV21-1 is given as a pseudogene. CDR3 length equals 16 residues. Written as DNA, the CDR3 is TGTGCCAGCAGCAAACGACGTAGACAGGGCATATATGGCTACACCTTC. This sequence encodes CASSKRRRQGIYGYTF.

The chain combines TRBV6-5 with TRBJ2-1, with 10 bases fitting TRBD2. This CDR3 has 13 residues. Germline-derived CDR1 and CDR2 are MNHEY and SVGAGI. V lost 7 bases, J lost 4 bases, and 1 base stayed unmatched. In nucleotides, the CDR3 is TGTGCCAGCACTAGCGGGGGTTACAATGAGCAGTTCTTC. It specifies CASTSGGYNEQFF.

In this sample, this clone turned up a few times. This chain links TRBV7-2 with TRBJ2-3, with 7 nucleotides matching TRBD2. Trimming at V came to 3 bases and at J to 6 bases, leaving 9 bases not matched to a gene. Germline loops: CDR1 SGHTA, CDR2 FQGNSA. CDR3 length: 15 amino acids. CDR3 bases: TGTGCCAGCAGCTTTCAGAGCGGGACTCCCGATACGCAGTATTTT. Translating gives CASSFQSGTPDTQYF. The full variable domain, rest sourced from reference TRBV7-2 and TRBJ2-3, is GAGVSQSPSNKVTEKGKDVELRCDPISGHTALYWYRQSLGQGLEFLIYFQGNSAPDKSGLPSDRFSAERTGGSVSTLTIQRTQQEDSAVYLCASSFQSGTPDTQYFGPGTRLTVL.

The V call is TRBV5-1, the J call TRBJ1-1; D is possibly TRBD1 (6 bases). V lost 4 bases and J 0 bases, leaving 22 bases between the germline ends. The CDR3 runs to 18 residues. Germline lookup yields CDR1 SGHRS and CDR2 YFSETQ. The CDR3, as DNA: TGCGCCAGCAGCCCGGGGGGCTGGGGGGATTTATTGAACACTGAAGCTTTCTTT. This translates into CASSPGGWGDLLNTEAFF.

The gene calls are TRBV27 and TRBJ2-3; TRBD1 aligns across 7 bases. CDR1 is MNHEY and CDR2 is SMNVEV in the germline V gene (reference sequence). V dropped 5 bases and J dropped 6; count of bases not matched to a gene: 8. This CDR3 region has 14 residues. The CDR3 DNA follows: TGTGCCAGCAGTCTCGTACAGGGGTCGGATACGCAGTATTTT. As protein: CASSLVQGSDTQYF.

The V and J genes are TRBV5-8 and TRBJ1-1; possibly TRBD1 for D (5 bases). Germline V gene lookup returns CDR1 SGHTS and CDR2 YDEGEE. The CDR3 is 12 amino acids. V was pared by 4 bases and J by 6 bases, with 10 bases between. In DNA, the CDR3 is TGTGCCAGCAGCGGGGGGTGGGCTGAAGCTTTCTTT. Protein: CASSGGWAEAFF.

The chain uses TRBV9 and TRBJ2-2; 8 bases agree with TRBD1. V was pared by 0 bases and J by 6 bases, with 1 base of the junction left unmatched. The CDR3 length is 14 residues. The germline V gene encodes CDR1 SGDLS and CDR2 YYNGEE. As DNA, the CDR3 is TGTGCCAGCAGCGTAGCCAGGGGGCCCGGGGAGCTGTTTTTT. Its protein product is CASSVARGPGELFF.

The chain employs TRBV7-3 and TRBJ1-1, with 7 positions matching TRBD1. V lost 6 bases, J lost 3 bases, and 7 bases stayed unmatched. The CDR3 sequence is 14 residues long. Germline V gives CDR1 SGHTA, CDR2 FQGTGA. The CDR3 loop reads CASRPQGEDTEAFF. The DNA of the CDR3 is TGTGCCAGCAGACCTCAGGGGGAGGACACTGAAGCTTTCTTT. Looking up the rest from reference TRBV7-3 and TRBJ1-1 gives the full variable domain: GAGVSQTPSNKVTEKGKYVELRCDPISGHTALYWYRQSLGQGPEFLIYFQGTGAADDSGLPNDRFFAVRPEGSVSTLKIQRTERGDSAVYLCASRPQGEDTEAFFGQGTRLTVV.

The CDR3 nucleotides are TGTGCCAGCAGCCCCCGGGACAGGGGAAAGGGAGAGACCCAGTACTTC. Translation: CASSPRDRGKGETQYF. The chain recombines TRBV11-3 with TRBJ2-5, with 10 bases matching TRBD1. J gave up 4 bases and V 5 bases, and 10 bases lay outside the gene matches. Germline CDR1 reads SGHNT; CDR2 reads YENEEA. The CDR3 is 16 residues long.

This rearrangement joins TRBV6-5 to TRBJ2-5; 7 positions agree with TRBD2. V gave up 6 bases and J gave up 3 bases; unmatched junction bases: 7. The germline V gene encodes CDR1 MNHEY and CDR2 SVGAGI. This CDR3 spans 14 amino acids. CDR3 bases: TGTGCCAGCAGCACTTTCAGCGGGGAAGAGACCCAGTACTTC. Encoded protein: CASSTFSGEETQYF.

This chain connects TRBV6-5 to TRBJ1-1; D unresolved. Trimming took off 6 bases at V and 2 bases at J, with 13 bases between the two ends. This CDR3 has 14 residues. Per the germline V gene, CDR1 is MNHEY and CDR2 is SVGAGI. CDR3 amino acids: CASRPPRVNTEAFF. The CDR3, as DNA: TGTGCCAGCAGACCCCCCCGGGTAAACACTGAAGCTTTCTTT.

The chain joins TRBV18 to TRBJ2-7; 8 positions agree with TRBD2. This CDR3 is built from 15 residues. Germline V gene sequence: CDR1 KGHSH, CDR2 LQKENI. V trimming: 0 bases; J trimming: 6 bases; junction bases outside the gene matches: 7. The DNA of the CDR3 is TGTGCCAGCTCACCACCGGTAGCGGGGACCCCCGAGCAGTACTTC. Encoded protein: CASSPPVAGTPEQYF.

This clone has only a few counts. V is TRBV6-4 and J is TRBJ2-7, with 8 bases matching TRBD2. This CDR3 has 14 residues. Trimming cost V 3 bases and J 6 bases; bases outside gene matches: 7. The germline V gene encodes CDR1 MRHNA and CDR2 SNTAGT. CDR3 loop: CASSEGASGCEQYF. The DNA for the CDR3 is TGTGCCAGCAGTGAAGGGGCTAGCGGGTGCGAGCAGTACTTC.

CDR3 DNA: TGTGCCAGCAGTGACTCCCGGGACAGGGCCACAGATACGCAGTATTTT. Residues: CASSDSRDRATDTQYF. The chain recombines TRBV6-4 with TRBJ2-3, with 9 bases matching TRBD1. This CDR3 has 16 amino acids. Germline V lookup: CDR1 MRHNA, CDR2 SNTAGT. J was trimmed by 2 bases and V by 0 bases; bases with no gene match: 3.

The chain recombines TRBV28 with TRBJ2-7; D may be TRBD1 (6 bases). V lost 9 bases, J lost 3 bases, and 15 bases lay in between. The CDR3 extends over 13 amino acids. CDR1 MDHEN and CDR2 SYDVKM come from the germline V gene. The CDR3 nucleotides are TGTGCCAGTTCGACAGGAGGTTTCTACGAGCAGTACTTC. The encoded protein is CASSTGGFYEQYF.

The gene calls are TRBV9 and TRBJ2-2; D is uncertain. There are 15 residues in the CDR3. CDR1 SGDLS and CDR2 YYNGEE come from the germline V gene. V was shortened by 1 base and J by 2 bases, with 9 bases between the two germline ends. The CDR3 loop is CASSVTPRNTGELFF. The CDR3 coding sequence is TGTGCCAGCAGCGTAACCCCTAGAAACACCGGGGAGCTGTTTTTT.

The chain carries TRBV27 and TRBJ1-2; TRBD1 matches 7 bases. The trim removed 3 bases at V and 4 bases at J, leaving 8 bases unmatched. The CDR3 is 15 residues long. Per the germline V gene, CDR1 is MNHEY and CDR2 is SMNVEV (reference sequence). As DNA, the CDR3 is TGTGCCAGCAGTTTCGCGCCAGGGGGTGTCTATGGCTACACCTTC. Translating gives CASSFAPGGVYGYTF.

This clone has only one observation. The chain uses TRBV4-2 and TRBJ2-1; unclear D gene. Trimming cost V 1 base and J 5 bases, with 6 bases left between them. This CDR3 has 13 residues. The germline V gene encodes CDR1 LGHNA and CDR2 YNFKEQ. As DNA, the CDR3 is TGTGCCAGCAGCCAAGGCAGAAACAATGAGCAGTTCTTC. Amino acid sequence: CASSQGRNNEQFF.

The CDR3 DNA sequence: TGCGCCAGCAGCCCGGGGGACCAAGGGAGGCCTGAAAAACTGTTTTTT. This gives the protein CASSPGDQGRPEKLFF. The chain carries TRBV5-1 and TRBJ1-4; perhaps TRBD1 as D (5 bases). CDR1 and CDR2 (germline): SGHRS, YFSETQ. The V end lost 4 bases, the J end lost 7 bases, and 20 bases lay between the germline ends. The CDR3 has 16 amino acids. The whole variable domain, remainder taken from reference TRBV5-1 and TRBJ1-4, is KAGVTQTPRYLIKTRGQQVTLSCSPISGHRSVSWYQQTPGQGLQFLFEYFSETQRNKGNFPGRFSGRQFSNSRSEMNVSTLELGDSALYLCASSPGDQGRPEKLFFGSGTQLSVL.

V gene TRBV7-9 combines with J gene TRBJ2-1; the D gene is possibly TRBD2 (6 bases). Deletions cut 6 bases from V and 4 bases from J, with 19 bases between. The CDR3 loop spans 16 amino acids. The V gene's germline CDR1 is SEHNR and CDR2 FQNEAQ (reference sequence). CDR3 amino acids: CASRENNAGRYNEQFF. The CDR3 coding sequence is TGTGCCAGCAGGGAAAATAACGCGGGAAGATACAATGAGCAGTTCTTC.